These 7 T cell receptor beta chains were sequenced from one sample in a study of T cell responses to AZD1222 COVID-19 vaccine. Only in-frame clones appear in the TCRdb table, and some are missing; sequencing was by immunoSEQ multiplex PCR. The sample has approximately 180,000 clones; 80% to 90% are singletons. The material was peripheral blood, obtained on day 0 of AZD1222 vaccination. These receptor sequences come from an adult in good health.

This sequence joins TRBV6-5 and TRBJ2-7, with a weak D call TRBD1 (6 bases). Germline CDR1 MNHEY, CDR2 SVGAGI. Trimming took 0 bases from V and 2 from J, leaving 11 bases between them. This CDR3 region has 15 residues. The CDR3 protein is CASSYSTGPPYEQYF. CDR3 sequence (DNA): TGTGCCAGCAGTTACTCGACAGGTCCCCCCTACGAGCAGTACTTC.

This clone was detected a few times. The CDR3 DNA sequence: TGTGCCATCCGGGACGTGGGGACAGATTATGAAGCTTTCTTT. It yields the protein CAIRDVGTDYEAFF. The rearrangement joins TRBV28 to TRBJ1-1; TRBD1 matches at 7 bases. The V gene end was trimmed by 10 bases and the J gene end by 7 bases; junction bases not matched to a gene: 15. Germline loops: CDR1 MDHEN, CDR2 SYDVKM. CDR3 length: 14 amino acids.

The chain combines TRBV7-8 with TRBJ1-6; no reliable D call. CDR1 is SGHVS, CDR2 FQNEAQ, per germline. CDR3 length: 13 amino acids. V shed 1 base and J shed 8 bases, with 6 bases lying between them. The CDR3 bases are TGTGCCAGCAGCTTAGTACGGGATTCACCCCTCCACTTT. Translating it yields CASSLVRDSPLHF.

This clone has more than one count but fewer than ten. CDR3 nucleotide sequence: TGTGCCTGGAGGACACTCAAAAGCTCCTACAATGAGCAGTTCTTC. It codes for CAWRTLKSSYNEQFF. The J gene is TRBJ2-1, the V gene TRBV30; no firm D call. V lost 3 bases to trimming and J lost 0 bases, with 12 bases between them. The germline V gene encodes CDR1 GTSNPN and CDR2 SVGIG (reference sequence). The length of the CDR3 is 15 residues.

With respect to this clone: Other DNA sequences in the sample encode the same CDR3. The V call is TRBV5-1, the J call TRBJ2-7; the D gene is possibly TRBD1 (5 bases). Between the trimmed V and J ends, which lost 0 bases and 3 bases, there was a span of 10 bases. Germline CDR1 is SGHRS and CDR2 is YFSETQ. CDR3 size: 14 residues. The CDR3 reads CASSLVPGNYEQYF. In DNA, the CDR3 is TGCGCCAGCAGCTTGGTTCCAGGGAACTACGAGCAGTACTTC. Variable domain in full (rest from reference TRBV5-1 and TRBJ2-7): KAGVTQTPRYLIKTRGQQVTLSCSPISGHRSVSWYQQTPGQGLQFLFEYFSETQRNKGNFPGRFSGRQFSNSRSEMNVSTLELGDSALYLCASSLVPGNYEQYFGPGTRLTVT.

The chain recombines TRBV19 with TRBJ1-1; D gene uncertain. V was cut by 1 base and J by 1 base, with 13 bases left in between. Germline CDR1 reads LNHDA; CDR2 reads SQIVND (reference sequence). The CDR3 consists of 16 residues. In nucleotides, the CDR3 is TGTGCCAGTAGTATAGGCCCTCCAGCCCCGAACACTGAAGCTTTCTTT. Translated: CASSIGPPAPNTEAFF.

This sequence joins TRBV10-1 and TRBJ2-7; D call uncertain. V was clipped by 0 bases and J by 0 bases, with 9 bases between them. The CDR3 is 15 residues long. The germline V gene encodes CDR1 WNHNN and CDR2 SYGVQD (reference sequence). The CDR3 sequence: CASSESVSDSYEQYF. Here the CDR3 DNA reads TGCGCCAGCAGTGAGTCGGTTTCAGACTCCTACGAGCAGTACTTC.